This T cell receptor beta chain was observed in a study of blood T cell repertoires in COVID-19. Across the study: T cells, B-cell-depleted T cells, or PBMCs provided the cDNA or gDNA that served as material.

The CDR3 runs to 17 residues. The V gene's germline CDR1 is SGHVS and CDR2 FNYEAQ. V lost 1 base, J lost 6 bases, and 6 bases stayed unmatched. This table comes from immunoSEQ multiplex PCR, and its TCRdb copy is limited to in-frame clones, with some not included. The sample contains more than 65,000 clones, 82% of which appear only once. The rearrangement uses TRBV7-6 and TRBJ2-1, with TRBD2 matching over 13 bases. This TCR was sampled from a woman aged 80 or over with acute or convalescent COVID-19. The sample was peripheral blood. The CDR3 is CASSLVPTSGRSNEQFF. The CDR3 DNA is TGTGCCAGCAGCTTAGTACCGACTAGCGGGAGGTCCAATGAGCAGTTCTTC. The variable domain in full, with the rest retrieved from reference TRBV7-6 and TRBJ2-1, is GAGVSQSPRYKVTKRGQDVALRCDPISGHVSLYWYRQALGQGPEFLTYFNYEAQQDKSGLPNDRFSAERPEGSISTLTIQRTEQRDSAMYRCASSLVPTSGRSNEQFFGPGTRLTVL.